This T cell receptor (beta chain) was captured in a study of shared clonotypes between healthy human individuals. Broader study findings: Generation of non-shared clonotypes was less probable than generation of clonotypes shared by all four donors.

Notes on this clone: Its antigen remains unknown.

The CDR3 sequence is 14 residues long. The V and J ends lost 1 base and 1 base respectively, with 8 bases between them. In germline, CDR1 is SGHTA, CDR2 FQGNSA. TCRdb's copy holds only in-frame clones and misses some; the assay was immunoSEQ multiplex PCR. The sample shows about 2 million clones, about 94% of them seen only once. CD45RO-negative CD8 cells positively selected for CCR7 made up the naive population, which excluded terminally differentiated effector memory CD45RA+ cells. Every donor, a Caucasian adult, lived in Nashville, Tennessee. This clonotype was sampled from a man between 18 and 29 years old in good health. The rearrangement joins TRBV7-2 to TRBJ2-7; no reliable D call. The sequencing input was naive CD8+ T cells sorted from blood. CDR3 region: CASSLGYSSYEQYF. DNA of the CDR3: TGTGCCAGCAGCTTAGGTTACTCTTCCTACGAGCAGTACTTC.